The present T cell receptor beta chain was sequenced within a study of shared clonotypes between healthy human individuals. Over several immunoSEQ plates, each subset's genomic DNA was distributed in even portions. The unsorted PBMC sample used ten immunoSEQ deep assay plates. Generated by immunoSEQ multiplex PCR, the TCRdb table keeps only in-frame clones and is missing some. The table shows around 440,000 clones, with roughly 80% occurring only once. This clone came up a few times. Its antigen is currently unknown. V lost 0 bases, J lost 0 bases, and 9 bases lay in between. Germline V CDR1 and CDR2: SGHRS, YFSETQ. This CDR3 is 15 amino acids long. The unsorted samples took around 81 million PBMCs to get genomic DNA. Findings of the study overall: Clonotype sharing among donors was expected to depend on sequencing depth.

This clonotype originated in a woman aged 35 to 49 in good health. Some clones in this sample may be carry-over from other donors' samples. Sequencing was done on a sample of PBMCs. This chain connects TRBV5-1 to TRBJ2-5; the D is unclear. Here the CDR3 DNA reads TGCGCCAGCAGCTTGGCAAGGGCCTACCAAGAGACCCAGTACTTC. Encoded protein: CASSLARAYQETQYF.